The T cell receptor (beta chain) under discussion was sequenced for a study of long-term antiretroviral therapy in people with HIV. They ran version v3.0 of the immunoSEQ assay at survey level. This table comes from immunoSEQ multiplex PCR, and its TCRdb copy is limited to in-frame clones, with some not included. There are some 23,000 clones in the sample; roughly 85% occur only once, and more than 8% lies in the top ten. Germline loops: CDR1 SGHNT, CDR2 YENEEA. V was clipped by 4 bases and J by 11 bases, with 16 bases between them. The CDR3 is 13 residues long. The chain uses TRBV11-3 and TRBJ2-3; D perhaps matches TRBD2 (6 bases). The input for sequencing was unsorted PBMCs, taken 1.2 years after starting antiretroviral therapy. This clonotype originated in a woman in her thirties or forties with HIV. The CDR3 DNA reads TGTGCCAGCAGCTCCATAGCGGATAGTGGGCAGTATTTT. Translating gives CASSSIADSGQYF.